The 10 T cell receptor beta chains below come from one sample, sequenced in a study of PD-1 blockade in classical Hodgkin lymphoma. TCRdb keeps only in-frame clones here, not all; method: immunoSEQ multiplex PCR. The data show tens of thousands of clones, 71% seen once. Every patient had relapsed following autologous stem cell transplantation, and cohorts differed in brentuximab vedotin exposure. Sample: peripheral blood mononuclear cells (PBMCs), taken before the second cycle of nivolumab. These receptors were taken from a human donor with classical Hodgkin lymphoma.

This clone was observed a few times. Distinct nucleotide sequences in the sample also encode this CDR3. The rearrangement links TRBV19 to TRBJ1-5; D is unclear. CDR1 is LNHDA and CDR2 is SQIVND in the germline V gene (reference sequence). This CDR3 spans 15 amino acids. The germline V and J ends were trimmed by 2 bases and 0 bases, with 8 bases remaining between them. The CDR3 DNA is TGTGCCAGTAGTATACGAGGAAATAGCAATCAGCCCCAGCATTTT. Translating it yields CASSIRGNSNQPQHF.

The chain couples TRBV4-1 to TRBJ1-1; TRBD1 matches 10 bases. CDR1 MGHRA and CDR2 YSYEKL come from the germline V gene. The J segment lost 3 bases and the V segment lost 1 base, leaving 8 bases of the junction unmatched. There are 17 residues in the CDR3. This chain's CDR3 is CASSQVGQGGRDTEAFF. In nucleotides, the CDR3 is TGCGCCAGCAGCCAAGTCGGACAGGGGGGTCGAGACACTGAAGCTTTCTTT.

The rearrangement links TRBV30 to TRBJ1-4; 10 positions agree with TRBD1. CDR1 and CDR2 from the germline V gene are GTSNPN and SVGIG (reference sequence). The CDR3 extends over 18 amino acids. V dropped 3 bases and J dropped 7; count of bases not matched to a gene: 17. The CDR3 DNA sequence: TGTGCCTGGAGGCCCCCTTTCCGGGACAGGGGACGGGGTGAAAAACTGTTTTTT. It codes for CAWRPPFRDRGRGEKLFF.

This chain uses TRBV19 with TRBJ2-3, with 8 nucleotides matching TRBD1. The junction had 13 bases not matched to a gene; V was cut back by 2 bases and J by 6 bases. Germline-derived CDR1 and CDR2 are LNHDA and SQIVND (reference sequence). This CDR3 region has 17 residues. CDR3 sequence: CASSINGQGAPGDTQYF. CDR3 DNA sequence: TGTGCCAGTAGTATAAATGGCCAGGGGGCGCCTGGGGATACGCAGTATTTT. Full variable domain (remainder filled in from reference TRBV19 and TRBJ2-3): DGGITQSPKYLFRKEGQNVTLSCEQNLNHDAMYWYRQDPGQGLRLIYYSQIVNDFQKGDIAEGYSVSREKKESFPLTVTSAQKNPTAFYLCASSINGQGAPGDTQYFGPGTRLTVL.

A single count supports this clone. The V gene is TRBV7-3, the J gene TRBJ1-2; D might be TRBD1 (6 bases). The ends were cut back, 5 bases at V and 0 bases at J, with 13 bases in the middle. Germline CDR1 reads SGHTA; CDR2 reads FQGTGA. The CDR3 totals 15 residues. The CDR3 DNA is TGTGCCAGCAGCCCCGGACAGAGCCCTAACTATGGCTACACCTTC. Its protein is CASSPGQSPNYGYTF.

V usage is TRBV6-5 and J usage is TRBJ2-2; D might be TRBD1 (6 bases). The germline gives CDR1 MNHEY, CDR2 SVGAGI. CDR3 length: 13 amino acids. With 10 bases removed from V and 7 bases from J, the gap between germline ends came to 16 bases. The CDR3 DNA reads TGTGCCATCTCACAGGGTGGAGGCGGGGAGCTGTTTTTT. It codes for CAISQGGGGELFF.

The V gene is TRBV7-5, the J gene TRBJ1-3. TRBV7-5 is flagged as a pseudogene. The CDR3 totals 15 residues. DNA for the CDR3: TGTGCCACAGACTGGAGAACAGTCTCTGGAAACACCATATATTTT. Translation: CATDWRTVSGNTIYF.

This clone has only a few counts. The rearrangement uses TRBV2 and TRBJ2-5, with D unresolved. Looked up from germline, CDR1 is SNHLY and CDR2 is FYNNEI. Trimming removed 6 bases at V and 3 bases at J, with 14 bases between. The CDR3 is made up of 14 amino acids. The CDR3 region is CASRQTGPKETQYF. The CDR3 DNA follows: TGTGCCAGCAGACAAACGGGTCCCAAAGAGACCCAGTACTTC.

This clone has a handful of counts. The rearrangement joins TRBV5-1 to TRBJ1-6, with 7 positions matching TRBD1. This CDR3 is 15 amino acids long. Germline V CDR1 and CDR2: SGHRS, YFSETQ. V shed 5 bases and J 4 bases; nucleotides not matched to a gene: 6. Written as DNA, the CDR3 is TGCGCCAGCAGTTCCGGGACAGTTTATAATTCACCCCTCCACTTT. This codes for CASSSGTVYNSPLHF.

The CDR3 DNA sequence: TGTGCCAGCAGCCTCGAAAGGGGGTCAACTAATGAAAAACTGTTTTTT. It encodes CASSLERGSTNEKLFF. The V gene is TRBV4-2, the J gene TRBJ1-4; D perhaps matches TRBD1 (6 bases). The CDR3 extends over 16 amino acids. Germline V gene lookup returns CDR1 LGHNA and CDR2 YNFKEQ. Trimming took 4 bases from V and 0 from J, leaving 12 bases between them.